These 25 T cell receptor beta chains came from one sample sequenced in a study of T cells in Graves' hyperthyroidism and ophthalmopathy. Researchers took RNA transcripts and amplified the TCR beta CDR3 regions from them. RT-PCR in the first round (using the HTBI primer set) targeted the TCR CDR3. TCRdb ran MiXCR on the multiplex PCR reads and lists one entry per CDR3 protein. This table holds 530,000 or so distinct CDR3 sequences, over 15% found once. Material for sequencing was blood. These receptors were collected from a woman aged 18-29 years with Graves' ophthalmopathy.

Concerning this clonotype: Just one base apart from a much larger clone, this may be a read error. The chain has TRBV10-3 and TRBJ2-7; TRBD1 matches 7 bases. Germline V lookup: CDR1 ENHRY, CDR2 SYGVKD. The CDR3 has 16 amino acids. The CDR3 DNA is TGTGTCATCAGTGGACCCGCGGACAGGCAGGGGAACGAGCAGTACTTC. Translated: CVISGPADRQGNEQYF.

CDR3 in DNA: TGTGCCAGCAGTCGCCAACCGGGACTAGCGGGAGGGCCGGGCACAGATACGCAGTATTTT. Translation gives CASSRQPGLAGGPGTDTQYF. The chain joins TRBV28 to TRBJ2-3; 16 bases are shared with TRBD2. The ends lost 5 bases at V and 1 base at J; junction bases unmatched: 12. CDR3 length: 20 residues. CDR1 and CDR2 (germline): MDHEN, SYDVKM.

This clonotype occurred many times. This chain links TRBV2 with TRBJ2-1, with 8 bases identical to TRBD2. CDR3 length: 16 amino acids. The germline gives CDR1 SNHLY, CDR2 FYNNEI. Trimming cost V 8 bases and J 4 bases; bases outside gene matches: 13. CDR3 nucleotide sequence: TGTGCCAGCTGGGATCGGACTAGCAGGAGATACAATGAGCAGTTCTTC. Its protein is CASWDRTSRRYNEQFF.

This clonotype occurred many times. The rearrangement links TRBV2 to TRBJ1-1; D is possibly TRBD1 (5 bases). Germline V lookup: CDR1 SNHLY, CDR2 FYNNEI. The V end was cut by 4 bases, the J end by 0 bases, with 12 bases between. The CDR3 is made up of 15 amino acids. The CDR3 DNA reads as TGTGCCAGCAGTGGTTCCGGGACGGTGAACACTGAAGCTTTCTTT. It is translated as CASSGSGTVNTEAFF.

The genes are TRBV5-1 and TRBJ2-7, with D possibly being TRBD1 or TRBD2 (5 bases each). The CDR3 length is 13 residues. The V end lost 3 bases, the J end lost 6 bases, and 13 bases lay between the germline ends. The germline gives CDR1 SGHRS, CDR2 YFSETQ. The CDR3 reads CASSSAGGTEQYF. The CDR3, as DNA: TGCGCCAGCAGCTCGGCTGGGGGAACCGAGCAGTACTTC.

In its sample, this clonotype was seen a few times. This chain connects TRBV10-2 to TRBJ1-6; D gene unclear. There are 14 residues in the CDR3. The germline CDR1 and CDR2 sequences are WSHSY and SAAADI. With 2 bases removed from V and 7 bases from J, the gap between germline ends came to 9 bases. CDR3 sequence reads: CASSEVRENSPLHF. CDR3 sequence (DNA): TGCGCCAGCAGTGAGGTCAGAGAAAATTCACCCCTCCACTTT.

This clonotype was found many times. The chain employs TRBV20-1 and TRBJ2-7; D is uncertain. This CDR3 region has 12 residues. V gave up 3 bases and J gave up 4 bases, with 10 bases separating them. Germline CDR1 DFQATT, CDR2 SNEGSKA (reference sequence). CDR3 sequence (DNA): TGCAGTGCTAGGGCTTCGTCTTACGAGCAGTACTTC. Residues: CSARASSYEQYF.

As concerns this clonotype: Just one base apart from a much larger clone, this may be a read error. The chain uses TRBV6-1 and TRBJ1-1; 8 bases are a match to TRBD1. The CDR3 contains 15 residues. Germline V gives CDR1 MNHNS, CDR2 SASEGT. V lost 3 bases, J lost 2 bases, and 5 bases stayed unmatched. CDR3 DNA sequence: TGTGCCAGCAGTGAGCCAGGGGGCAGAAACACTGAAGCTTTCTTT. Amino acid sequence: CASSEPGGRNTEAFF.

This clonotype was detected ten times or more. This sequence joins TRBV11-2 and TRBJ2-7, with TRBD1 matching over 9 bases. The germline CDR1 and CDR2 sequences are SGHAT and FQNNGV. V dropped 5 bases and J dropped 6; count of bases not matched to a gene: 8. The CDR3 consists of 14 residues. The CDR3 reads CASSNRDRVGEQYF. The CDR3 region has the DNA TGTGCCAGCAGCAACCGGGACAGGGTCGGCGAGCAGTACTTC.

This clonotype appeared a few times. The gene calls are TRBV7-2 and TRBJ2-5, with TRBD1 identical over 7 bases. This CDR3 has 17 amino acids. Trimming removed 4 bases from V and 5 bases from J; junction bases left unmatched: 16. The germline V gene encodes CDR1 SGHTA and CDR2 FQGNSA. For the CDR3, the DNA is TGTGCCAGCAGCTGGTTTTTACCTGGACAGACAGGGGAGACCCAGTACTTC. This gives the protein CASSWFLPGQTGETQYF.

Turning to this clonotype: A junction end diverges from the germline sequence, so it may reflect a read error. The chain is built from TRBV11-3 and TRBJ2-2; tentatively, D is TRBD2 (5 bases). Germline V gene sequence: CDR1 SGHNT, CDR2 YENEEA. This CDR3 has 15 residues. CDR3 nucleotide sequence: TGTGCCAGCAGCCCATTCTCCGGGAACACCGGGGTGCTGTTTTTT. As protein: CASSPFSGNTGVLFF.

Worth noting for this clonotype: A read error is possible here, since a much larger clone lies one base away. CDR3 DNA: TGTGCCAGCAGTTTACACGGCTATTGGTTCGAGCAGTACTTC. Protein product: CASSLHGYWFEQYF. The chain combines TRBV28 with TRBJ2-7; D unclear. Germline loops: CDR1 MDHEN, CDR2 SYDVKM. V was pared by 2 bases and J by 6 bases, with 14 bases between. This CDR3 region has 14 residues.

The V call is TRBV20-1, the J call TRBJ2-7, with 9 positions matching TRBD1. Germline V gene lookup returns CDR1 DFQATT and CDR2 SNEGSKA (reference sequence). The CDR3 runs 15 residues. The ends lost 4 bases at V and 1 base at J; junction bases unmatched: 8. The chain's CDR3 is CSAIAPGQGSYEQYF. DNA for the CDR3: TGCAGTGCTATTGCTCCGGGACAGGGATCCTACGAGCAGTACTTC.

This clonotype occurred many times. The J gene is TRBJ1-5, the V gene TRBV20-1; 10 nucleotides line up with TRBD1. CDR3 length equals 15 residues. V was clipped by 3 bases and J by 7 bases; unmatched bases: 9. Per germline, CDR1 DFQATT and CDR2 SNEGSKA (reference sequence). For the CDR3, the DNA is TGCAGTGCTAGGAACACCGGGACAGGGGTACAGCCCCAGCATTTT. It specifies CSARNTGTGVQPQHF.

This clonotype has a count of ten or more. The genes are TRBV7-9 and TRBJ2-7, with 9 nucleotides matching TRBD1. The junction had 5 bases not matched to a gene; V was cut back by 5 bases and J by 3 bases. This CDR3 contains 14 residues. Germline CDR1 reads SEHNR; CDR2 reads FQNEAQ (reference sequence). Written as DNA, the CDR3 is TGTGCCAGCAGCGACTTGACAGGGGGCTACGAGCAGTACTTC. Translation gives CASSDLTGGYEQYF.

This clonotype showed up many times. The chain uses TRBV2 and TRBJ1-1, with no clear D. V lost 2 bases, J lost 10 bases, and 11 bases lay in between. This CDR3 contains 12 residues. Germline-derived CDR1 and CDR2 are SNHLY and FYNNEI. The CDR3 protein is CASSESVLGAFF. The CDR3 DNA sequence: TGTGCCAGCAGTGAATCGGTGCTGGGAGCTTTCTTT. Based on the CDR3 plus reference TRBV2 and TRBJ1-1, the full variable domain is EPEVTQTPSHQVTQMGQEVILRCVPISNHLYFYWYRQILGQKVEFLVSFYNNEISEKSEIFDDQFSVERPDGSNFTLKIRSTKLEDSAMYFCASSESVLGAFFGQGTRLTVV.

This clonotype was recorded many times. The V call is TRBV11-2, the J call TRBJ2-1, with 8 positions matching TRBD2. Germline V gene lookup returns CDR1 SGHAT and CDR2 FQNNGV. This CDR3 is 17 amino acids long. V shed 5 bases, J shed 2 bases, and the junction held 11 bases outside the gene matches. The CDR3 nucleotides are TGTGCCAGCAGCCCCCGGGGGGGGAATTCTGCCTACAATGAGCAGTTCTTC. The encoded protein is CASSPRGGNSAYNEQFF.

This clonotype was seen ten or more times. The chain joins TRBV6-6 to TRBJ2-1; D tentatively fits TRBD1 or TRBD2 (5 bases each). CDR1 is MNHNY, CDR2 SVGAGI, per germline (reference sequence). The CDR3 loop spans 16 amino acids. Trimming shortened V by 0 bases and J by 8 bases, and 17 bases separated the two germline ends. CDR3 nucleotide sequence: TGTGCCAGCAGTTACTCCGTGGGGGAGCAACTTGATGAGCAGTTCTTC. Its protein product is CASSYSVGEQLDEQFF.

The V call is TRBV4-2, the J call TRBJ2-2; 8 bases are shared with TRBD2. From germline, CDR1 is LGHNA and CDR2 YNFKEQ. This CDR3 region has 16 residues. V shed 0 bases and J 9 bases; nucleotides not matched to a gene: 9. CDR3 bases: TGTGCCAGCAGCCAAGATTATTCAAGCGGGAGCAGGGAGCTGTTTTTT. Encoded protein: CASSQDYSSGSRELFF.

This chain connects TRBV28 to TRBJ1-5; TRBD1 agrees at 7 bases. The CDR3 runs 15 residues. From germline, CDR1 is MDHEN and CDR2 SYDVKM. With 3 bases clipped from V and 6 bases from J, the junction kept 8 bases outside the gene matches. The CDR3 spells CASSLRGQGGQPQHF. CDR3 bases: TGTGCCAGCAGTTTGCGGGGGCAGGGGGGTCAGCCCCAGCATTTT.

This clonotype was detected many times. The V call is TRBV18, the J call TRBJ1-1; D possibly corresponds to TRBD1 (5 bases). Germline lookup yields CDR1 KGHSH and CDR2 LQKENI. The CDR3 has 16 amino acids. Trimming removed 0 bases at V and 1 base at J, with 12 bases between. CDR3 DNA sequence: TGTGCCAGCTCACCACCGGAATGGGGCCCGAACACTGAAGCTTTCTTT. As protein: CASSPPEWGPNTEAFF.

This clonotype has ten or more counts. J is TRBJ1-1 and V is TRBV4-2; D may be TRBD1 (5 bases). Germline V gives CDR1 LGHNA, CDR2 YNFKEQ. The CDR3 is made up of 14 amino acids. Deletions cut 1 base from V and 4 bases from J, with 10 bases between. The CDR3 sequence: CASSQGGAGTEAFF. The CDR3 DNA sequence: TGTGCCAGCAGCCAAGGGGGCGCGGGCACTGAAGCTTTCTTT.

The V and J genes are TRBV6-1 and TRBJ1-1; D may be TRBD1 (5 bases). The germline V gene has CDR1 MNHNS and CDR2 SASEGT. V gave up 6 bases and J gave up 1 base, with 15 bases separating them. The CDR3 has 15 residues. The CDR3 nucleotides read TGTGCCAGCAGCGCGGGGCACCCCTCGAACACTGAAGCTTTCTTT. Protein product: CASSAGHPSNTEAFF.

Only a few counts were recorded for this clonotype. The chain carries TRBV10-3 and TRBJ2-1, with 7 bases aligning to TRBD2. V shed 8 bases and J 4 bases; nucleotides not matched to a gene: 2. CDR3 size: 12 residues. Germline V CDR1 and CDR2: ENHRY, SYGVKD. The CDR3 here is CAIRDYYNEQFF. CDR3 in DNA: TGTGCCATCCGGGACTATTACAATGAGCAGTTCTTC.

The chain carries TRBV20-1 and TRBJ1-2; no clear D gene. Looked up from germline, CDR1 is DFQATT and CDR2 is SNEGSKA (reference sequence). The V end lost 5 bases, the J end lost 4 bases, and 11 bases lay between the germline ends. The CDR3 runs to 12 residues. The CDR3 coding sequence is TGCAGTGCTGGCGATTCGGGCTATGGCTACACCTTC. Translation: CSAGDSGYGYTF.